This TCR beta chain was retrieved from a study of beta chain features in type 1 diabetes. Study-wide background: Comparable age, gender and cell yields were observed in patients relative to healthy donors. General observations from the study: Over-representation of high TCR-expressing cells was a possible consequence of cDNA sequencing. Shorter TCRB CDR3s, moderately but significantly so, were found in Type 1 diabetes patients in all four CD4+ subsets.

Expressed TCRB transcripts were sequenced because the entire RNA isolate underwent reverse transcription. Profiled with immunoSEQ multiplex PCR; TCRdb holds only in-frame clones, not every one. This sample has more than 550,000 clones, with around an eighth found just once. This clone was seen more than once but under ten times. Antigen: not known. The CDR3 extends over 15 amino acids. Germline assignment: CDR1 SEHNR and CDR2 FQNEAQ (reference sequence). J gave up 0 bases and V 3 bases, and 2 bases lay outside the gene matches. J is TRBJ1-5 and V is TRBV7-9; TRBD1 matches 7 bases. This receptor was identified in a man between 18 and 29 years old with type 1 diabetes. The sequencing sample was made of naive CD4+ T cells from blood. The chain's CDR3 is CASSFGQASNQPQHF. CDR3 in DNA: TGTGCCAGCAGCTTCGGACAGGCTAGCAATCAGCCCCAGCATTTT. Combining the CDR3 with reference TRBV7-9 and TRBJ1-5 gives the whole variable domain DTGVSQNPRHKITKRGQNVTFRCDPISEHNRLYWYRQTLGQGPEFLTYFQNEAQLEKSRLLSDRFSAERPKGSFSTLEIQRTEQGDSAMYLCASSFGQASNQPQHFGDGTRLSIL.